Reported below is one TCR beta chain. The target antigen is unknown. The data stem from a study of cytomegalovirus exposure and HLA in healthy donors. Trimming removed 3 bases from V and 4 bases from J, with 7 bases in between. CDR3 length: 13 amino acids. Looked up from germline, CDR1 is MNHEY and CDR2 is SMNVEV (reference sequence). Study outcomes and limitations: The study flagged some 170 TCR beta chains as cytomegalovirus-associated.

Libraries were prepared by immunoSEQ multiplex PCR; TCRdb keeps only in-frame clonotypes and omits some of them. This sample carries about 160,000 clones, about 96% of them seen once, and the ten largest clones take 0.8% to 1%. This receptor was identified in a woman younger than 35 in good health and CMV-seronegative. The sequencing sample was made of PBMCs. The rearrangement joins TRBV27 to TRBJ1-3; D is possibly TRBD1 (6 bases). This chain's CDR3 is CASSFDRGNTIYF. Here the CDR3 DNA reads TGTGCCAGCAGTTTCGACAGGGGAAACACCATATATTTT.